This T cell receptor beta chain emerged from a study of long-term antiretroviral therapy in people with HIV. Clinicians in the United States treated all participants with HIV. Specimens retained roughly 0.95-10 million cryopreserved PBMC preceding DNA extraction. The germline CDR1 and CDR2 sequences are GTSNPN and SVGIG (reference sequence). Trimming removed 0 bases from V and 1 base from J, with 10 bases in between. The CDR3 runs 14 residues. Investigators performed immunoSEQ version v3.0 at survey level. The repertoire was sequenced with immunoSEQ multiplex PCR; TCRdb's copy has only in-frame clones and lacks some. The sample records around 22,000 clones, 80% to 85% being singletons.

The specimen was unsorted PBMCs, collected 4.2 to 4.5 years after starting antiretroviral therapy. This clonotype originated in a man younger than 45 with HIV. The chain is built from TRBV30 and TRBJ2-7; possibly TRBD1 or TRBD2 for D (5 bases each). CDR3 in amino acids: CAWSVGGWSYEQYF. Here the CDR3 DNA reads TGTGCCTGGAGTGTTGGGGGATGGTCCTACGAGCAGTACTTC.